The 20 T cell receptor beta chains below all came from one sample that was sequenced in a study of T cell changes during pregnancy in multiple sclerosis. Here immunoSEQ multiplex PCR was the method, and the copy in TCRdb shows in-frame clones only, minus some. This table has some 37,000 clones, 89% appearing once. Here the sequenced sample was CD8+ T cells from peripheral blood mononuclear cells, taken in the third trimester of pregnancy. Receptor source: a female donor with multiple sclerosis, enrolled in a pregnancy study.

The V and J genes are TRBV6-7 and TRBJ2-1, with TRBD2 identical over 10 bases. TRBV6-7 is sorted into the ORF group, with uncertain function. The length of the CDR3 is 16 residues. The junction had 6 bases not matched to a gene; V was cut back by 0 bases and J by 7 bases. The CDR3 region is CASSYSKREGRNEQFF. The CDR3 nucleotides are TGTGCCAGCAGTTACTCGAAGCGGGAGGGCCGGAATGAGCAGTTCTTC.

This chain joins TRBV14 and TRBJ2-4, with 11 bases that match TRBD2. This CDR3 is built from 19 residues. The V gene end was trimmed by 0 bases and the J gene end by 0 bases; junction bases not matched to a gene: 7. Germline values: CDR1 SGHDN, CDR2 FVKESK. CDR3 sequence: CASSQDHLAGGLAKNIQYF. The DNA of the CDR3 is TGTGCCAGCAGCCAAGATCATCTAGCGGGAGGACTAGCCAAAAACATTCAGTACTTC. The full variable domain, with the rest looked up from reference TRBV14 and TRBJ2-4, is EAGVTQFPSHSVIEKGQTVTLRCDPISGHDNLYWYRRVMGKEIKFLLHFVKESKQDESGMPNNRFLAERTGGTYSTLKVQPAELEDSGVYFCASSQDHLAGGLAKNIQYFGAGTRLSVL.

This clone was detected only once. The chain combines TRBV7-3 with TRBJ2-3, with a weak D call TRBD2 (6 bases). The CDR3 contains 14 residues. Germline V gives CDR1 SGHTA, CDR2 FQGTGA. Trimming pared 4 bases from V and 1 base from J, leaving 9 bases between. The CDR3 loop is CASSSGVGTDTQYF. The CDR3 DNA reads TGTGCCAGCAGCTCGGGGGTGGGCACAGATACGCAGTATTTT.

This chain links TRBV10-2 with TRBJ2-3; 9 bases align to TRBD2. The V and J ends lost 7 bases and 6 bases, in that order; junction bases with no gene match: 11. This CDR3 spans 15 amino acids. Germline assignment: CDR1 WSHSY and CDR2 SAAADI. CDR3: CASTSLAGSSDTQYF. The CDR3, as DNA: TGCGCCAGCACTAGTCTAGCGGGAAGTTCGGATACGCAGTATTTT.

V is TRBV7-9 and J is TRBJ2-7; maybe TRBD2 (6 bases). With 7 bases removed from V and 0 bases from J, the gap between germline ends came to 19 bases. The CDR3 runs to 16 residues. Germline V gene sequence: CDR1 SEHNR, CDR2 FQNEAQ (reference sequence). The CDR3 sequence is CASTNTRDLNSYEQYF. Written as DNA, the CDR3 is TGTGCCAGCACCAACACCCGGGACTTAAACTCCTACGAGCAGTACTTC.

The V call is TRBV7-2, the J call TRBJ2-3; D is ambiguous. The V end lost 2 bases, the J end lost 4 bases, and 19 bases lay between the germline ends. CDR3 length equals 17 residues. Germline CDR1 is SGHTA and CDR2 is FQGNSA. The CDR3 region has the DNA TGTGCCAGCAGCTTATTAATTGGCTACTCGGAGCCAGATACGCAGTATTTT. Amino acids: CASSLLIGYSEPDTQYF.

The chain uses TRBV6-6 and TRBJ1-5; no reliable D call. V was pared by 2 bases and J by 4 bases, with 6 bases between. The CDR3 contains 13 residues. Germline V gene data show CDR1 as MNHNY and CDR2 as SVGAGI (reference sequence). The CDR3 sequence is CASSYAGNQPQHF. DNA for the CDR3: TGTGCCAGCAGTTACGCCGGGAATCAGCCCCAGCATTTT.

The rearrangement links TRBV29-1 to TRBJ2-7; maybe TRBD1 (6 bases). Trimming cost V 6 bases and J 3 bases, with 9 bases left between them. This CDR3 is built from 11 residues. Germline V gene data show CDR1 as SQVTM and CDR2 as ANQGSEA. CDR3 coding DNA: TGCAGCGTCCTACAGGGCTACGAGCAGTACTTC. Translating gives CSVLQGYEQYF.

The DNA for the CDR3 is TGTGCCAGTAGTATAGCTTCGACAGGGGAAGAGACCCAGTACTTC. Protein: CASSIASTGEETQYF. The J gene is TRBJ2-5, the V gene TRBV19; the match to TRBD1 covers 8 bases. Germline assignment: CDR1 LNHDA and CDR2 SQIVND (reference sequence). CDR3 length equals 15 residues. The V segment lost 1 base and the J segment 3 bases; nucleotides outside the gene matches: 4. The variable domain in full, with the rest retrieved from reference TRBV19 and TRBJ2-5, is DGGITQSPKYLFRKEGQNVTLSCEQNLNHDAMYWYRQDPGQGLRLIYYSQIVNDFQKGDIAEGYSVSREKKESFPLTVTSAQKNPTAFYLCASSIASTGEETQYFGPGTRLLVL.

This sequence joins TRBV19 and TRBJ1-4, with TRBD1 identical over 9 bases. The J segment lost 4 bases and the V segment lost 9 bases, leaving 9 bases of the junction unmatched. This CDR3 spans 15 amino acids. Germline CDR1 LNHDA, CDR2 SQIVND (reference sequence). DNA for the CDR3: TGTGCCAGCGGAGACAGGGGGACCATTAATGAAAAACTGTTTTTT. This translates into CASGDRGTINEKLFF.

The chain couples TRBV7-9 to TRBJ2-2, with 8 bases aligning to TRBD2. CDR3 length equals 15 residues. Trimming took 4 bases from V and 6 from J; bases not matched to a gene: 7. The germline gives CDR1 SEHNR, CDR2 FQNEAQ (reference sequence). The CDR3 here is CASSSRTSSPGELFF. CDR3 nucleotides: TGTGCCAGCAGCTCGAGGACTAGCAGCCCCGGGGAGCTGTTTTTT.

The CDR3 coding sequence is TGCGCCAGCAGCCAAGACCTAGCGGGAGGACCTAGCACAGATACGCAGTATTTT. This translates into CASSQDLAGGPSTDTQYF. J is TRBJ2-3 and V is TRBV4-1, with 11 nucleotides matching TRBD2. The length of the CDR3 is 18 residues. From germline, CDR1 is MGHRA and CDR2 YSYEKL. With V trimmed by 0 bases and J by 0 bases, 5 bases remained unmatched.

The rearrangement uses TRBV11-2 and TRBJ2-3, with 9 positions matching TRBD2. CDR3 size: 17 residues. J was trimmed by 0 bases and V by 2 bases; bases with no gene match: 6. CDR1 is SGHAT and CDR2 is FQNNGV in the germline V gene. Here the CDR3 reads CASSLRAAGGSTDTQYF. CDR3 sequence (DNA): TGTGCCAGCAGCTTACGTGCGGCGGGAGGGAGCACAGATACGCAGTATTTT.

The chain links TRBV5-1 to TRBJ2-7; the D gene is possibly TRBD2 (6 bases). Germline assignment: CDR1 SGHRS and CDR2 YFSETQ. V lost 2 bases and J 5 bases, leaving 14 bases between the germline ends. There are 14 residues in the CDR3. The CDR3 sequence: CASSFGGIPNEQYF. Written as DNA, the CDR3 is TGCGCCAGCAGCTTTGGCGGGATCCCAAACGAGCAGTACTTC. The complete variable domain, with remaining parts taken from reference TRBV5-1 and TRBJ2-7, reads KAGVTQTPRYLIKTRGQQVTLSCSPISGHRSVSWYQQTPGQGLQFLFEYFSETQRNKGNFPGRFSGRQFSNSRSEMNVSTLELGDSALYLCASSFGGIPNEQYFGPGTRLTVT.

The chain couples TRBV12-5 to TRBJ1-3; a weak D match, TRBD1 (6 bases). CDR3 size: 16 residues. The V and J ends lost 9 bases and 1 base respectively, with 19 bases between them. Germline CDR1 is LGHNT and CDR2 is FRNRAP. CDR3 sequence: CASYLGGYGSGNTIYF. DNA of the CDR3: TGTGCTAGCTACCTAGGGGGTTACGGGTCTGGAAACACCATATATTTT.

J is TRBJ1-6 and V is TRBV6-6; D uncertain. V was clipped by 4 bases and J by 4 bases, with 8 bases between them. CDR3 size: 14 residues. Germline lookup yields CDR1 MNHNY and CDR2 SVGAGI (reference sequence). This chain's CDR3 is CASSLHQYNSPLHF. CDR3 sequence (DNA): TGTGCCAGCAGTTTACACCAGTATAATTCACCCCTCCACTTT.

This clone appeared once. The chain joins TRBV4-3 to TRBJ2-3; 16 bases agree with TRBD2. Trimming took 0 bases from V and 2 from J; bases not matched to a gene: 2. The CDR3 spans 18 residues. The germline gives CDR1 LGHNA, CDR2 YSLEER. The CDR3 DNA is TGCGCCAGCAGCCAAGAGGGGACTAGCGGGGGGGACACAGATACGCAGTATTTT. Translated, it gives CASSQEGTSGGDTDTQYF.

The chain recombines TRBV29-1 with TRBJ1-1, with D unresolved. Trimming stripped 7 bases from V and 5 bases from J, with 14 bases between. CDR1 SQVTM and CDR2 ANQGSEA come from the germline V gene. This CDR3 comprises 12 residues. CDR3 amino acids: CSAWRSKTEAFF. As DNA, the CDR3 is TGCAGCGCCTGGAGGTCGAAGACTGAAGCTTTCTTT.

The rearrangement uses TRBV19 and TRBJ2-7; TRBD1 might be the D (6 bases). The CDR3 contains 14 residues. V was clipped by 2 bases and J by 6 bases, with 14 bases between them. CDR1 and CDR2 from the germline V gene are LNHDA and SQIVND (reference sequence). The DNA of the CDR3 is TGTGCCAGTAGTATACAGGGGATATCGAGCGAGCAGTACTTC. It yields the protein CASSIQGISSEQYF.

The V gene is TRBV9, the J gene TRBJ1-1, with D possibly being TRBD1 (6 bases). In germline, CDR1 is SGDLS, CDR2 YYNGEE. This CDR3 region has 14 residues. V was cut by 4 bases and J by 2 bases, with 12 bases left in between. Here the CDR3 DNA reads TGTGCCAGCAGCCCTGTACAGGGCAACACTGAAGCTTTCTTT. Its translation is CASSPVQGNTEAFF.